This TCR beta chain was profiled in a study of blood T cell repertoires in COVID-19. Study as a whole: The study drew acute and convalescent COVID-19 samples from the United States, Italy and Spain. Sample material is recorded as cDNA or gDNA derived from T cells, B-cell-depleted T cells, or PBMCs.

This clone has just one count. Authors' methods: Amplified reference gene primers provided the basis for estimating nucleated cell counts. Assay: immunoSEQ multiplex PCR; the TCRdb copy retains only in-frame clones and omits some. The V and J calls and clone size come from that table; D and trimming were worked out from the DNA. The sample lists more than 200,000 clones, less than 90% occurring once. The TCR sequence derives from a man between 60 and 75 years old with acute or convalescent COVID-19. Sequences were obtained from peripheral blood.

The CDR3 here is CSAARTGELFF. CDR3 bases: TGCAGTGCTGCGAGGACCGGGGAGCTGTTTTTT. V is TRBV20-1 and J is TRBJ2-2, with D unresolved. Germline V CDR1 and CDR2: DFQATT, SNEGSKA (reference sequence). The CDR3 spans 11 residues. V was clipped by 5 bases and J by 5 bases, with 6 bases between them.